These 22 T cell receptor beta chains were sequenced from one sample in a study of T cell responses to AZD1222 COVID-19 vaccine. Repertoires were generated with immunoSEQ multiplex PCR, while TCRdb's copy carries only in-frame clones and drops some. There are roughly 65,000 clones in the sample; 60% to 85% occur only once, and 12% lies in the top ten. Here the sequenced sample was peripheral blood, taken on day 0 of AZD1222 vaccination. These receptors all stem from an adult in good health.

This chain links TRBV4-2 with TRBJ2-1, with TRBD2 identical over 7 bases. This CDR3 contains 17 residues. Germline assignment: CDR1 LGHNA and CDR2 YNFKEQ. After removal of 0 bases from V and 2 bases from J, the junction contained 7 bases not matched to a gene. This CDR3 is CASSQDGTGGAYNEQFF. For the CDR3, the DNA is TGTGCCAGCAGCCAAGATGGGACGGGGGGTGCCTACAATGAGCAGTTCTTC.

This clone was seen only a few times. The rearrangement joins TRBV5-1 to TRBJ2-3; 9 nucleotides line up with TRBD2. The CDR3 runs 16 residues. Per germline, CDR1 SGHRS and CDR2 YFSETQ. The V segment lost 2 bases and the J segment 4 bases; nucleotides outside the gene matches: 8. This chain's CDR3 is CASSFPAGGDSDTQYF. DNA for the CDR3: TGCGCCAGCAGCTTCCCAGCGGGGGGCGATTCAGATACGCAGTATTTT. Supplemented by reference TRBV5-1 and TRBJ2-3, the full variable domain reads KAGVTQTPRYLIKTRGQQVTLSCSPISGHRSVSWYQQTPGQGLQFLFEYFSETQRNKGNFPGRFSGRQFSNSRSEMNVSTLELGDSALYLCASSFPAGGDSDTQYFGPGTRLTVL.

The V call is TRBV30, the J call TRBJ2-3; a weak D match, TRBD2 (5 bases). The ends were cut back, 5 bases at V and 5 bases at J, with 8 bases in the middle. The CDR3 runs 11 residues. Germline CDR1 is GTSNPN and CDR2 is SVGIG (reference sequence). This CDR3 reads CAWDYRDTQYF. In nucleotides, the CDR3 is TGTGCCTGGGACTACAGAGATACGCAGTATTTT.

This chain connects TRBV28 to TRBJ1-5, with D unclear. Deletions cut 6 bases from V and 6 bases from J, with 12 bases between. This CDR3 region has 13 residues. Germline V gene lookup returns CDR1 MDHEN and CDR2 SYDVKM. The CDR3 nucleotides read TGTGCCAGCAGAAAGGACGAGATTCAGCCCCAGCATTTT. It is translated as CASRKDEIQPQHF.

This chain uses TRBV6-1 with TRBJ2-3, with D possibly matching TRBD2 (5 bases). The CDR3 runs to 14 residues. Trimming cost V 3 bases and J 0 bases, with 7 bases left between them. Germline assignment: CDR1 MNHNS and CDR2 SASEGT. The CDR3 sequence: CASSDRGSTDTQYF. The CDR3 nucleotides are TGTGCCAGCAGTGACCGGGGTAGCACAGATACGCAGTATTTT.

The gene calls are TRBV5-1 and TRBJ2-1, with 11 bases lining up with TRBD2. Trimming cost V 0 bases and J 15 bases; bases outside gene matches: 11. CDR1 is SGHRS, CDR2 YFSETQ, per germline. The CDR3 loop spans 15 amino acids. CDR3 coding DNA: TGCGCCAGCAGCTTGGCCTTAGCGGGGGGGCAGTATCCGTTCTTC. Translation: CASSLALAGGQYPFF.

The chain uses TRBV30 and TRBJ2-7, with D perhaps matching TRBD1 (6 bases). V lost 4 bases, J lost 9 bases, and 19 bases lay in between. The CDR3 is 13 residues long. CDR1 GTSNPN and CDR2 SVGIG come from the germline V gene (reference sequence). The CDR3 is CAWTPSGDIAQYF. The CDR3 DNA sequence: TGTGCCTGGACACCATCAGGGGATATAGCGCAGTACTTC.

J is TRBJ1-2 and V is TRBV6-5; 7 bases align to TRBD1. Germline assignment: CDR1 MNHEY and CDR2 SVGAGI. The ends lost 7 bases at V and 1 base at J; junction bases unmatched: 6. There are 14 residues in the CDR3. The CDR3 reads CASNRDSGNYGYTF. The CDR3 DNA reads TGTGCCAGCAATAGGGACAGTGGTAACTATGGCTACACCTTC.

The table lists this clone with a count of one. A read error may produce the germline difference seen at one junction end. V gene TRBV27 combines with J gene TRBJ2-7; D gene uncertain. The CDR3 length is 14 residues. CDR1 MNHEY and CDR2 SMNVEV come from the germline V gene (reference sequence). CDR3 region: CASSLSIGPSEKYF. The CDR3 DNA sequence: TGTGCCAGCAGTTTATCGATCGGGCCCTCCGAGAAGTACTTC.

The V call is TRBV7-9, the J call TRBJ2-1; perhaps TRBD1 as D (6 bases). There are 14 residues in the CDR3. Germline loops: CDR1 SEHNR, CDR2 FQNEAQ (reference sequence). The V end lost 2 bases, the J end lost 4 bases, and 9 bases lay between the germline ends. The CDR3 loop reads CASSLRTEYNEQFF. DNA for the CDR3: TGTGCCAGCAGCTTAAGGACAGAATACAATGAGCAGTTCTTC.

The genes are TRBV5-4 and TRBJ2-5; the D is unclear. CDR3 size: 14 residues. Between the trimmed V and J ends, which lost 1 base and 4 bases, there was a span of 11 bases. The germline gives CDR1 SGHNT, CDR2 YYREEE (reference sequence). Written as DNA, the CDR3 is TGTGCCAGCAGCTTGAACATAGGCCGAGAGACCCAGTACTTC. It translates to CASSLNIGRETQYF.

This chain connects TRBV4-1 to TRBJ2-5, with a possible D match to TRBD2 (5 bases). V gave up 0 bases and J gave up 9 bases, with 11 bases separating them. The germline V gene has CDR1 MGHRA and CDR2 YSYEKL. The CDR3 has 13 amino acids. CDR3 sequence (DNA): TGCGCCAGCAGCCAAGACGGGGAATTGGCCCAGTACTTC. This gives the protein CASSQDGELAQYF.

The rearrangement joins TRBV29-1 to TRBJ2-1; the D gene is possibly TRBD2 (7 bases). Looked up from germline, CDR1 is SQVTM and CDR2 is ANQGSEA. The CDR3 runs 14 residues. Trimming shortened V by 5 bases and J by 3 bases, and 14 bases separated the two germline ends. The DNA for the CDR3 is TGCAGCGTTCTGGGGGGGGGCGTCTACAATGAGCAGTTCTTC. It translates to CSVLGGGVYNEQFF.

The V and J genes are TRBV5-1 and TRBJ2-3, with D unresolved. This CDR3 is 14 amino acids long. The V end lost 5 bases, the J end lost 1 base, and 11 bases lay between the germline ends. Per germline, CDR1 SGHRS and CDR2 YFSETQ. The CDR3 here is CASRAHDGTDTQYF. CDR3 in DNA: TGCGCCAGCAGGGCGCATGATGGCACAGATACGCAGTATTTT.

V and J are TRBV5-4 and TRBJ2-1, with 9 bases fitting TRBD2. V shed 4 bases and J 2 bases; nucleotides not matched to a gene: 16. Germline loops: CDR1 SGHNT, CDR2 YYREEE (reference sequence). This CDR3 region has 19 residues. CDR3 bases: TGTGCCAGCAGCCCCCGGGGGTCTAGCGGGGAATCAACCTACAATGAGCAGTTCTTC. Its protein product is CASSPRGSSGESTYNEQFF.

V and J are TRBV5-1 and TRBJ1-1; D possibly corresponds to TRBD1 (5 bases). This CDR3 is built from 15 residues. Trimming pared 0 bases from V and 0 bases from J, leaving 9 bases between. Germline V gene lookup returns CDR1 SGHRS and CDR2 YFSETQ. The CDR3 nucleotides read TGCGCCAGCAGCTTGGGCGGGGGAATGAACACTGAAGCTTTCTTT. Translation gives CASSLGGGMNTEAFF. Together with reference TRBV5-1 and TRBJ1-1, the CDR3 gives the full variable domain: KAGVTQTPRYLIKTRGQQVTLSCSPISGHRSVSWYQQTPGQGLQFLFEYFSETQRNKGNFPGRFSGRQFSNSRSEMNVSTLELGDSALYLCASSLGGGMNTEAFFGQGTRLTVV.

The CDR3 loop is CAITASGDKHTGELFF. CDR3 coding DNA: TGTGCCATCACTGCCAGCGGGGACAAACACACCGGGGAGCTGTTTTTT. This chain connects TRBV10-3 to TRBJ2-2, with D perhaps matching TRBD2 (7 bases). This CDR3 is built from 16 residues. Deletions cut 7 bases from V and 3 bases from J, with 18 bases between. Looked up from germline, CDR1 is ENHRY and CDR2 is SYGVKD.

This sequence joins TRBV18 and TRBJ2-5; unclear D gene. The V end lost 3 bases, the J end lost 2 bases, and 10 bases lay between the germline ends. Germline V CDR1 and CDR2: KGHSH, LQKENI. This CDR3 is 14 amino acids long. CDR3 nucleotide sequence: TGTGCCAGCTCACCTATGGGGTTTCAAGAGACCCAGTACTTC. This translates into CASSPMGFQETQYF. The whole variable domain, remainder taken from reference TRBV18 and TRBJ2-5, is NAGVMQNPRHLVRRRGQEARLRCSPMKGHSHVYWYRQLPEEGLKFMVYLQKENIIDESGMPKERFSAEFPKEGPSILRIQQVVRGDSAAYFCASSPMGFQETQYFGPGTRLLVL.

V and J are TRBV5-1 and TRBJ2-5, with 9 bases aligning to TRBD1. The V gene's germline CDR1 is SGHRS and CDR2 YFSETQ. CDR3 size: 15 residues. Trimming removed 3 bases from V and 3 bases from J; junction bases left unmatched: 6. The CDR3 region is CASSSHRGPKETQYF. DNA for the CDR3: TGCGCCAGCAGCTCCCACAGGGGGCCTAAAGAGACCCAGTACTTC.

This clone was detected only a few times. This chain connects TRBV27 to TRBJ1-1; D gene unclear. The CDR3 covers 15 residues. CDR1 is MNHEY and CDR2 is SMNVEV in the germline V gene (reference sequence). V lost 2 bases and J 4 bases, leaving 14 bases between the germline ends. The CDR3 DNA is TGTGCCAGCAGTTTAAGCAAAATTAAGGGCACTGAAGCTTTCTTT. Translated: CASSLSKIKGTEAFF.

The chain employs TRBV30 and TRBJ2-2, with D hard to call. Germline CDR1 GTSNPN, CDR2 SVGIG (reference sequence). V gave up 5 bases and J gave up 0 bases, with 7 bases separating them. The CDR3 has 13 residues. In DNA form, the CDR3 reads TGTGCCTGGTCTCAGACGAACACCGGGGAGCTGTTTTTT. Translating it yields CAWSQTNTGELFF.

The gene calls are TRBV10-3 and TRBJ2-5; D unclear. The CDR3 has 11 residues. V lost 3 bases and J lost 4, with 3 bases in between. Looked up from germline, CDR1 is ENHRY and CDR2 is SYGVKD. The CDR3 loop reads CAISDLETQYF. For the CDR3, the DNA is TGTGCCATCAGTGATTTAGAGACCCAGTACTTC.